Each of the 3 T cell receptor beta chains below was sequenced from the same sample in a study of long-term antiretroviral therapy in people with HIV. Version v3.0 of the immunoSEQ assay ran at survey level. Produced via immunoSEQ multiplex PCR; TCRdb's table is partial and in-frame only. The sample lists about 11,000 clones, under 85% occurring once. The specimen comprised unsorted PBMCs, sampled at the start of antiretroviral therapy, before treatment. The source of these receptors is a young man with HIV.

V and J are TRBV30 and TRBJ1-5; the match to TRBD1 covers 8 bases. With V trimmed by 2 bases and J by 4 bases, 4 bases remained unmatched. Germline CDR1 is GTSNPN and CDR2 is SVGIG (reference sequence). This CDR3 has 14 amino acids. CDR3 sequence (DNA): TGTGCCTGGAGTAATCAGGGGGCAAATCAGCCCCAGCATTTT. It translates to CAWSNQGANQPQHF.

CDR3 coding DNA: TGCAGCGTCCTACAGGGCACCTACGAGCAGTACTTC. Amino acid sequence: CSVLQGTYEQYF. This chain uses TRBV29-1 with TRBJ2-7, with D perhaps TRBD1 (6 bases). Trimming stripped 6 bases from V and 2 bases from J, with 11 bases between. CDR1 is SQVTM and CDR2 is ANQGSEA in the germline V gene. The CDR3 totals 12 residues.

This chain links TRBV18 with TRBJ2-3, with D tentatively TRBD1 (6 bases). In germline, CDR1 is KGHSH, CDR2 LQKENI. V lost 3 bases and J 2 bases, leaving 21 bases between the germline ends. The CDR3 has 18 amino acids. CDR3 protein: CASSPLPQAGDDTDTQYF. CDR3 DNA: TGTGCCAGCTCACCCCTACCACAGGCAGGGGATGACACAGATACGCAGTATTTT.